A single sample is the source of the 15 T cell receptor beta chains below, sequenced in a study of CD8+ T cells in alopecia areata. Investigators isolated RNA and reverse transcribed it into cDNA to act as the sequencing template. Assay used: immunoSEQ multiplex PCR; TCRdb lists only in-frame clones, some missing. The sample holds 220,000 or so clones; 57% are singletons and the top ten take more than 0.4%. Here the sequenced sample was CD4+ T cells sorted from blood, taken at week 0. The receptor set was obtained from a human donor with alopecia areata.

There are a few counts of this clone. This rearrangement joins TRBV29-1 to TRBJ2-3, with TRBD2 identical over 15 bases. In germline, CDR1 is SQVTM, CDR2 ANQGSEA. The CDR3 has 16 residues. The junction had 7 bases not matched to a gene; V was cut back by 4 bases and J by 5 bases. CDR3 sequence reads: CSVVGGLAGGQDTQYF. The DNA of the CDR3 is TGCAGCGTTGTCGGCGGACTAGCGGGGGGGCAAGATACGCAGTATTTT.

The chain combines TRBV27 with TRBJ2-7; weak D call: TRBD2 (5 bases). Germline CDR1 is MNHEY and CDR2 is SMNVEV (reference sequence). The CDR3 is made up of 16 amino acids. Between the trimmed V and J ends, which lost 5 bases and 0 bases, there was a span of 17 bases. CDR3 sequence (DNA): TGTGCCAGCAGTCTTAGGAGTCGGACTGACTCCTACGAGCAGTACTTC. It encodes CASSLRSRTDSYEQYF.

The rearrangement uses TRBV10-3 and TRBJ2-7; 9 nucleotides line up with TRBD1. J was trimmed by 5 bases and V by 6 bases; bases with no gene match: 8. CDR1 is ENHRY, CDR2 SYGVKD, per germline. The CDR3 covers 14 residues. CDR3 sequence: CAIRWGQGKNEQYF. The DNA of the CDR3 is TGTGCCATCAGATGGGGACAGGGTAAGAACGAGCAGTACTTC.

This clone was counted a single time. The genes are TRBV18 and TRBJ1-1, with a possible D match to TRBD1 (5 bases). The CDR3 covers 14 residues. Trimming removed 2 bases from V and 1 base from J, with 8 bases in between. The germline V gene encodes CDR1 KGHSH and CDR2 LQKENI. The CDR3 here is CASSPGTTNTEAFF. CDR3 DNA: TGTGCCAGCTCACCAGGGACCACGAACACTGAAGCTTTCTTT. The variable domain in full, with the rest retrieved from reference TRBV18 and TRBJ1-1, is NAGVMQNPRHLVRRRGQEARLRCSPMKGHSHVYWYRQLPEEGLKFMVYLQKENIIDESGMPKERFSAEFPKEGPSILRIQQVVRGDSAAYFCASSPGTTNTEAFFGQGTRLTVV.

The J gene is TRBJ2-5, the V gene TRBV5-1; tentative D call: TRBD2 (5 bases). The CDR3 covers 14 residues. Trimming removed 4 bases from V and 3 bases from J, with 13 bases in between. Germline-derived CDR1 and CDR2 are SGHRS and YFSETQ. The CDR3 sequence is CASSERTAEETQYF. The DNA for the CDR3 is TGCGCCAGCAGCGAGAGGACTGCCGAAGAGACCCAGTACTTC.

The CDR3 DNA sequence: TGTGCCAGCTCACCAACCCGGTCCGAAGGGCAGTTCTTC. Translated: CASSPTRSEGQFF. The genes are TRBV18 and TRBJ2-1; D remains ambiguous. V was cut by 2 bases and J by 12 bases, with 14 bases left in between. Germline CDR1 KGHSH, CDR2 LQKENI. The CDR3 is 13 amino acids.

The chain joins TRBV5-1 to TRBJ2-2; no clear D. This CDR3 is 13 amino acids long. Looked up from germline, CDR1 is SGHRS and CDR2 is YFSETQ. Between the trimmed V and J ends, which lost 1 base and 7 bases, there was a span of 8 bases. CDR3 DNA sequence: TGCGCCAGCAGCTTGCGAGAGATCGGGGAGCTGTTTTTT. It translates to CASSLREIGELFF.

The chain carries TRBV15 and TRBJ2-3; 13 nucleotides agree with TRBD2. The trim removed 0 bases at V and 0 bases at J, leaving 3 bases unmatched. Per the germline V gene, CDR1 is LNHNV and CDR2 is YYDKDF (reference sequence). The CDR3 has 18 residues. The CDR3 bases are TGTGCCACCAGCAGAGAACTAGCGGGAGGGCCTAGCACAGATACGCAGTATTTT. Its protein is CATSRELAGGPSTDTQYF. Full variable domain (rest looked up from reference TRBV15 and TRBJ2-3): DAMVIQNPRYQVTQFGKPVTLSCSQTLNHNVMYWYQQKSSQAPKLLFHYYDKDFNNEADTPDNFQSRRPNTSFCFLDIRSPGLGDTAMYLCATSRELAGGPSTDTQYFGPGTRLTVL.

Worth noting for this clone: The sample holds other DNA sequences that translate to the same CDR3. This chain uses TRBV29-1 with TRBJ1-2; 8 nucleotides line up with TRBD1. The germline CDR1 and CDR2 sequences are SQVTM and ANQGSEA. V dropped 3 bases and J dropped 8; count of bases not matched to a gene: 5. The CDR3 has 12 residues. Written as DNA, the CDR3 is TGCAGCGTTGACGGCAGGGGGCTAGGCTACACCTTC. Translated: CSVDGRGLGYTF.

This clone was recorded a few times. The genes are TRBV7-9 and TRBJ1-1; unclear D gene. The germline V gene has CDR1 SEHNR and CDR2 FQNEAQ (reference sequence). The CDR3 is 13 residues long. Between the trimmed V and J ends, which lost 0 bases and 3 bases, there was a span of 5 bases. The CDR3 nucleotides read TGTGCCAGCAGCTTAGCAGGGCACACTGAAGCTTTCTTT. It encodes CASSLAGHTEAFF. Looking up the rest from reference TRBV7-9 and TRBJ1-1 gives the full variable domain: DTGVSQNPRHKITKRGQNVTFRCDPISEHNRLYWYRQTLGQGPEFLTYFQNEAQLEKSRLLSDRFSAERPKGSFSTLEIQRTEQGDSAMYLCASSLAGHTEAFFGQGTRLTVV.

The chain couples TRBV6-1 to TRBJ1-1; D call uncertain. Trimming removed 2 bases at V and 0 bases at J, with 4 bases between. Per the germline V gene, CDR1 is MNHNS and CDR2 is SASEGT. CDR3 size: 13 residues. This CDR3 reads CASSEQLNTEAFF. The CDR3 nucleotides are TGTGCCAGCAGTGAACAGCTGAACACTGAAGCTTTCTTT.

This clone was counted a few times. The CDR3 is CAWSVPRRVAYNEQFF. DNA for the CDR3: TGTGCCTGGAGTGTCCCTCGGCGGGTAGCCTACAATGAGCAGTTCTTC. This chain joins TRBV30 and TRBJ2-1; TRBD2 might be the D (5 bases). The CDR3 consists of 16 residues. Germline CDR1 GTSNPN, CDR2 SVGIG (reference sequence). Between the trimmed V and J ends, which lost 0 bases and 2 bases, there was a span of 14 bases.

The chain carries TRBV4-2 and TRBJ2-2, with TRBD2 matching 8 bases. Germline assignment: CDR1 LGHNA and CDR2 YNFKEQ. V trimming: 0 bases; J trimming: 7 bases; junction bases outside the gene matches: 4. The CDR3 length is 15 residues. This CDR3 is CASSQDLLAGGELFF. The CDR3 DNA reads TGTGCCAGCAGCCAAGATCTCCTAGCGGGCGGGGAGCTGTTTTTT.

This clone was detected once. The genes are TRBV6-5 and TRBJ1-2; 7 nucleotides match TRBD1. Per germline, CDR1 MNHEY and CDR2 SVGAGI. The CDR3 has 13 residues. V gave up 6 bases and J gave up 4 bases; unmatched junction bases: 5. The CDR3 DNA is TGTGCCAGCAGAGAGACAGGGACCTATGGCTACACCTTC. It specifies CASRETGTYGYTF.

The chain couples TRBV5-1 to TRBJ2-3; TRBD2 matches at 9 bases. With 2 bases clipped from V and 5 bases from J, the junction kept 12 bases outside the gene matches. Germline V lookup: CDR1 SGHRS, CDR2 YFSETQ. The CDR3 extends over 17 amino acids. The CDR3 nucleotides read TGCGCCAGCAGCTTAGGATCGGGAGGGACTAGCCGAGATACGCAGTATTTT. Amino acid sequence: CASSLGSGGTSRDTQYF.